The 12 T cell receptor beta chains presented below share a single source sample, sequenced in a study of shared T cell receptors in the human thymus. Generated by immunoSEQ multiplex PCR, the TCRdb table keeps only in-frame clones and is missing some. The repertoire includes hundreds of thousands of clones, about four fifths of them detected once, and about 0.013% sits in the top ten. These records were also assigned to another study, of human thymus T cells.

The sample consisted of thymocytes. The receptors stem from a boy younger than two with a congenital heart defect.

CDR3 region: CASSFDRSYEKLFF. The CDR3, as DNA: TGTGCCAGCAGTTTTGACAGGTCCTATGAAAAACTGTTTTTT. V is TRBV5-5 and J is TRBJ1-4; the D gene is possibly TRBD1 (6 bases). The ends were cut back, 5 bases at V and 6 bases at J, with 14 bases in the middle. CDR1 and CDR2 (germline): SGHKS, YYEKEE (reference sequence). CDR3 length: 14 residues. Looking up the rest from reference TRBV5-5 and TRBJ1-4 gives the full variable domain: DAGVTQSPTHLIKTRGQQVTLRCSPISGHKSVSWYQQVLGQGPQFIFQYYEKEERGRGNFPDRFSARQFPNYSSELNVNALLLGDSALYLCASSFDRSYEKLFFGSGTQLSVL.

The J gene is TRBJ2-3, the V gene TRBV19; D unclear. V was shortened by 3 bases and J by 3 bases, with 13 bases between the two germline ends. The CDR3 runs 15 residues. Per the germline V gene, CDR1 is LNHDA and CDR2 is SQIVND (reference sequence). In DNA, the CDR3 is TGTGCCAGTAGTATGTCGTCCCCTAGGACAGATACGCAGTATTTT. It yields the protein CASSMSSPRTDTQYF.

The V and J genes are TRBV27 and TRBJ2-6; 10 nucleotides align to TRBD2. Germline trimming cut 3 bases from V and 3 bases from J; bases unmatched to any gene: 8. Germline V lookup: CDR1 MNHEY, CDR2 SMNVEV (reference sequence). The CDR3 has 18 residues. For the CDR3, the DNA is TGTGCCAGCAGTTTTCGGACTAGCGGCAAGCTTGGGGCCAACGTCCTGACTTTC. The encoded protein is CASSFRTSGKLGANVLTF.

This rearrangement joins TRBV27 to TRBJ2-7, with D tentatively TRBD1 (5 bases). The V gene lost 7 bases and the J gene lost 4 bases, with 11 bases spanning the gap. Looked up from germline, CDR1 is MNHEY and CDR2 is SMNVEV (reference sequence). CDR3 length: 12 residues. The CDR3 DNA reads TGTGCCAGCACAGGGCCCCATTACGAGCAGTACTTC. Amino acids: CASTGPHYEQYF.

J is TRBJ2-5 and V is TRBV7-6; no firm D call. Germline values: CDR1 SGHVS, CDR2 FNYEAQ. V was cut by 4 bases and J by 3 bases, with 15 bases left in between. The CDR3 runs to 15 residues. The CDR3 nucleotides are TGTGCCAGCAGCTCCAACTCCATTAAAGAAGAGACCCAGTACTTC. This codes for CASSSNSIKEETQYF.

As concerns this clone: Other DNA sequences in the same sample also yield this CDR3. The CDR3 spells CASSSRGGTEAFF. CDR3 DNA: TGTGCCAGCAGTTCCCGGGGGGGGACTGAAGCTTTCTTT. The chain is built from TRBV27 and TRBJ1-1; D perhaps matches TRBD1 (5 bases). This CDR3 is built from 13 residues. V was cut by 4 bases and J by 5 bases, with 11 bases left in between. Germline assignment: CDR1 MNHEY and CDR2 SMNVEV (reference sequence).

The chain joins TRBV10-3 to TRBJ2-7, with D tentatively TRBD1 (6 bases). Trimming cost V 4 bases and J 5 bases, with 15 bases left between them. CDR3 length equals 14 residues. CDR1 is ENHRY, CDR2 SYGVKD, per germline. CDR3 amino acids: CAISARGPLDEQYF. DNA for the CDR3: TGTGCCATCAGTGCCAGGGGACCCCTCGACGAGCAGTACTTC.

V and J are TRBV4-3 and TRBJ2-5; tentatively, D is TRBD2 (6 bases). With 0 bases removed from V and 5 bases from J, the gap between germline ends came to 13 bases. Germline V CDR1 and CDR2: LGHNA, YSLEER. The CDR3 covers 15 residues. The CDR3 coding sequence is TGCGCCAGCAGCCAAGAGGAGGGGCCTGGCGAGACCCAGTACTTC. Its protein is CASSQEEGPGETQYF.

This clone showed up just a few times. This CDR3 reads CASSGQGFYGYTF. CDR3 nucleotides: TGTGCCAGTTCGGGACAGGGTTTTTATGGCTACACCTTC. The chain joins TRBV19 to TRBJ1-2; 9 bases are a match to TRBD1. The CDR3 length is 13 residues. Germline V lookup: CDR1 LNHDA, CDR2 SQIVND (reference sequence). The V gene end was trimmed by 8 bases and the J gene end by 5 bases; junction bases not matched to a gene: 6.

This chain joins TRBV5-6 and TRBJ2-7, with 7 bases aligning to TRBD2. CDR1 is SGHDT and CDR2 is YYEEEE in the germline V gene. This CDR3 comprises 16 residues. V lost 4 bases and J lost 2; bases outside the gene matches: 12. The CDR3 protein is CASSRDYLLPPYEQYF. CDR3 bases: TGTGCCAGCAGCAGGGACTACCTTTTACCCCCCTACGAGCAGTACTTC.

Worth noting for this clone: The junction does not match germline at one end; this may be a read error. The chain recombines TRBV4-3 with TRBJ2-3, with TRBD2 matching over 11 bases. Germline lookup yields CDR1 LGHNA and CDR2 YSLEER. CDR3 length: 17 residues. The CDR3 bases are TGCGCCAGCAGCCAAGGTGCTAGCGGGAGGAATACAGATACGCAGTGTTTT. Translation: CASSQGASGRNTDTQCF.

A note on this clone: An end of the junction differs from the germline gene, which may be a read error. V gene TRBV7-7 combines with J gene TRBJ2-2, with 9 bases identical to TRBD2. Germline CDR1 SSHAT, CDR2 FNYEAQ (reference sequence). CDR3 length: 17 amino acids. The chain's CDR3 is CASSFGIAGDYTGELFF. The CDR3 DNA follows: TGTGCTAGCAGCTTTGGCATAGCGGGAGATTATACCGGGGAGCTGTTTTTT.